A selection of T cell receptor beta chains follows, all from one sample in a study of CD8 T cells in Susac syndrome. TCRdb re-called the immunoSEQ multiplex PCR reads through MiXCR, storing one row per CDR3 protein. The data contain roughly 220,000 distinct CDR3 sequences, 94% of them seen just once; the ten biggest clones take up 0.15%. The sequenced sample consisted of CD4+ T cells from PBMCs. These receptor sequences come from a human donor with Susac syndrome. Each CDR3 is given with its conserved first and last residue. A D gene is named only where the DNA matches it firmly. Clone size is shown for a subset of rows, as once, few, many or a class of expanded clone.

j_call d_call v_call clone_size cdr3_aa cdr3_nt
TRBJ2-1 TRBD1 TRBV7-8 once CASSSGTGSSYNEQFF TGTGCCAGCAGCTCGGGGACAGGGAGCTCCTACAATGAGCAGTTCTTC
TRBJ1-2 - TRBV20-1 - CSATGSDGYTF TGCAGTGCTACAGGGAGTGATGGCTACACCTTC
TRBJ1-3 TRBD1 TRBV2 - CASSGDRGNTIYF TGTGCCAGCAGTGGGGACAGAGGAAACACCATATATTTT
TRBJ2-3 - TRBV5-1 - CASSLDGGVTDTQYF TGCGCCAGCAGCTTGGACGGGGGCGTTACAGATACGCAGTATTTT
TRBJ1-1 TRBD1 TRBV20-1 - CSARKGASRNTEAFF TGCAGTGCTAGAAAGGGGGCTTCAAGGAACACTGAAGCTTTCTTT
TRBJ1-1 - TRBV5-6 - CASTETAQEREAFF TGTGCCAGCACCGAGACCGCGCAAGAGAGGGAAGCTTTCTTT
TRBJ2-3 - TRBV10-3 - CAISEGGDTQYF TGTGCCATCAGTGAGGGAGGAGATACGCAGTATTTT
TRBJ2-1 TRBD1 TRBV5-1 - CASSLGQGDEQFF TGCGCCAGCAGCTTGGGACAGGGAGATGAGCAGTTCTTC
TRBJ1-2 - TRBV19 - CASSSTGPGGSNYGYTF TGTGCCAGTAGTTCCACAGGGCCCGGGGGTTCTAACTATGGCTACACCTTC
TRBJ2-2 TRBD1 TRBV19 - CASRPQGNAGELFF TGTGCCAGTAGACCACAGGGGAACGCCGGGGAGCTGTTTTTT
TRBJ2-7 - TRBV29-1 - CSVTPQGSSYEQYF TGCAGCGTTACCCCCCAGGGGAGCTCCTACGAGCAGTACTTC
TRBJ2-7 - TRBV20-1 - CSAIDDYEQYF TGCAGTGCAATCGACGACTACGAGCAGTACTTC
TRBJ2-5 TRBD1 TRBV10-2 - CASSPQGARKTQYF TGCGCCAGTTCTCCCCAGGGGGCAAGGAAGACCCAGTACTTC
TRBJ2-1 TRBD2 TRBV15 - CATSGSGGPSYNEQFF TGTGCCACCAGCGGCAGCGGGGGGCCCTCCTACAATGAGCAGTTCTTC
TRBJ2-7 - TRBV11-2 - CASSLGPRPEQYF TGTGCCAGCAGCCTCGGACCACGACCCGAGCAGTACTTC
TRBJ2-5 - TRBV29-1 - CSVEGAGETQYF TGCAGCGTTGAGGGGGCCGGGGAGACCCAGTACTTC
TRBJ1-4 - TRBV7-2 once CASSRRSEKLFF TGTGCCAGCAGCCGAAGGAGTGAAAAACTGTTTTTT
TRBJ1-1 - TRBV30 - CAWLGYRTEAFF TGTGCCTGGTTAGGGTATCGAACTGAAGCTTTCTTT
TRBJ2-1 - TRBV20-1 once CSARDRVSYNEQFF TGCAGTGCTAGAGACAGGGTCTCCTACAATGAGCAGTTCTTC
TRBJ2-7 TRBD1 TRBV18 - CASSEQGVTLYEQYF TGTGCCAGCTCGGAACAGGGGGTGACCCTTTACGAGCAGTACTTC
TRBJ1-1 - TRBV15 - CATSREVLLNTEAFF TGTGCCACCAGCAGAGAAGTATTGTTGAACACTGAAGCTTTCTTT
TRBJ1-2 TRBD1 TRBV9 - CASSVGDRDNYGYTF TGTGCCAGCAGCGTAGGGGACAGGGACAACTATGGCTACACCTTC
TRBJ2-7 - TRBV20-1 - CSASGGTVLYEQYF TGCAGTGCTAGCGGAGGGACAGTACTCTACGAGCAGTACTTC
TRBJ1-1 - TRBV6-2/TRBV6-3 - CASSYSRTLENTEAFF TGTGCCAGCAGTTACTCGAGGACACTGGAGAACACTGAAGCTTTCTTT
TRBJ2-3 - TRBV9 - CASSRMSIADTQYF TGTGCCAGCAGCCGAATGTCGATAGCGGATACGCAGTATTTT
TRBJ1-1 - TRBV29-1 - CSPVRRNTEAFF TGCAGCCCCGTACGACGGAACACTGAAGCTTTCTTT
TRBJ1-1 - TRBV7-2 once CASSFAGPSNTEAFF TGTGCCAGCAGCTTCGCCGGGCCCAGTAACACTGAAGCTTTCTTT
TRBJ2-3 - TRBV7-9 once CASSLGSSSDTQYF TGTGCCAGCAGCTTAGGGTCTTCCTCAGATACGCAGTATTTT
TRBJ1-1 - TRBV7-2 - CASSLGFSVNTEAFF TGTGCCAGCAGCTTAGGTTTTTCGGTGAACACTGAAGCTTTCTTT
TRBJ1-5 - TRBV28 - CASRLGTAPQHF TGTGCCAGCAGGTTAGGAACGGCGCCCCAGCATTTT
TRBJ1-6 TRBD1 TRBV20-1 once CSVADRINSPLHF TGCAGTGTGGCGGACAGGATAAACTCACCCCTCCACTTT
TRBJ1-2 - TRBV30 - CAWSVLTVNYGYTF TGTGCCTGGAGTGTACTAACAGTTAACTATGGCTACACCTTC
TRBJ2-1 TRBD1 TRBV27 - CASSVQGAGNNEQFF TGTGCCAGCAGCGTCCAGGGGGCGGGCAACAATGAGCAGTTCTTC
TRBJ1-2 - TRBV30 once CASGLSGYGYTF TGTGCCTCGGGACTTTCGGGGTATGGCTACACCTTC
TRBJ1-3 - TRBV20-1 - CSAMASGNTIYF TGCAGTGCCATGGCCTCTGGAAACACCATATATTTT
TRBJ1-1 TRBD1 TRBV6-5 once CASSPGQDNTEAFF TGTGCCAGCAGTCCCGGACAGGATAACACTGAAGCTTTCTTT
TRBJ1-5 TRBD1 TRBV20-1 - CSVPDRDFNQPQHF TGCAGTGTCCCAGACAGGGACTTCAATCAGCCCCAGCATTTT
TRBJ2-1 - TRBV20-1 - CSAKTYPGAQGDEQFF TGCAGTGCTAAGACTTACCCCGGCGCCCAGGGCGATGAGCAGTTCTTC
TRBJ1-5 - TRBV6-2/TRBV6-3 - CASGGYSNQPQHF TGTGCCTCCGGAGGGTATAGCAATCAGCCCCAGCATTTT
TRBJ1-4 - TRBV18 - CASSLTLATNEKLFF TGTGCCAGCTCACTCACCTTAGCAACTAATGAAAAACTGTTTTTT
TRBJ1-5 - TRBV12-3/TRBV12-4 - CASSFRDSNQPQHF TGTGCCAGCAGTTTCCGGGATAGCAATCAGCCCCAGCATTTT
TRBJ2-1 TRBD2 TRBV11-2 - CASSSGGALGYNEQFF TGTGCCAGCAGCTCCGGGGGGGCCTTGGGATACAATGAGCAGTTCTTC
TRBJ1-6 - TRBV14 - CASSRIDPDNSPLHF TGTGCCAGCAGCCGGATTGATCCTGATAATTCACCCCTCCACTTT
TRBJ2-2 TRBD2 TRBV5-4 - CASSRPGTSGGGTGELFF TGTGCCAGCAGCCGTCCCGGGACTAGCGGGGGAGGCACCGGGGAGCTGTTTTTT